Described below is a single T cell receptor (beta chain) sequence and its context. V lost 3 bases to trimming and J lost 3 bases, with 16 bases between them. This CDR3 comprises 15 residues. The germline CDR1 and CDR2 sequences are SGHNT and YYREEE (reference sequence). The source of the sample is a study of cytomegalovirus exposure and HLA in healthy donors. PCR was performed using 60 Vbeta and 13 Jbeta primers. The assay was immunoSEQ multiplex PCR, and TCRdb's table has in-frame clones only and misses some. The repertoire has roughly 120,000 clones, over 8% of them found once; the top ten carry approximately 3%.

The genes are TRBV5-4 and TRBJ2-7; a weak D match, TRBD1 (5 bases). The sequenced material came from PBMCs. The sequence derives from a man younger than 45 in good health and CMV-seronegative. As DNA, the CDR3 is TGTGCCAGCAGCTCCCAGGGATTAAAGGACTACGAGCAGTACTTC. Protein sequence: CASSSQGLKDYEQYF.